What follows are 25 T cell receptor beta chains derived from one specimen sequenced in a study of T cells in Graves' hyperthyroidism and ophthalmopathy. What was amplified from RNA transcripts were TCR beta CDR3 regions. The primer set for the first-round RT-PCR of the TCR CDR3 was HTBI. TCRdb fed the multiplex PCR reads into MiXCR, producing one record per CDR3 protein. The sample includes 550,000 to 600,000 distinct CDR3 sequences, more than 45% of them seen just once. Sequenced material: peripheral blood or thyroid tissue (not recorded which). The receptor set was obtained from an adult woman with Graves' disease, either hyperthyroidism or ophthalmopathy (not recorded which).

The chain combines TRBV6-5 with TRBJ2-7, with no clear D. This CDR3 contains 12 residues. Germline V gene lookup returns CDR1 MNHEY and CDR2 SVGAGI. Trimming shortened V by 0 bases and J by 6 bases, and 6 bases separated the two germline ends. The CDR3: CASSYSPAEQYF. The CDR3 coding sequence is TGTGCCAGCAGTTACTCGCCGGCCGAGCAGTACTTC.

The gene calls are TRBV20-1 and TRBJ1-3; D is possibly TRBD1 (5 bases). Germline lookup yields CDR1 DFQATT and CDR2 SNEGSKA (reference sequence). The V end was cut by 6 bases, the J end by 8 bases, with 14 bases between. This CDR3 is built from 12 residues. The CDR3 coding sequence is TGCAGTGCCGTGCCGGGGGGAGACACCATATATTTT. It yields the protein CSAVPGGDTIYF.

This chain connects TRBV12-3 or TRBV12-4 to TRBJ1-4, with 8 bases lining up with TRBD1. The CDR3 runs 11 residues. Trimming removed 6 bases from V and 14 bases from J; junction bases left unmatched: 5. This CDR3 reads CASRGQGLLFF. The CDR3 DNA reads TGTGCCAGCAGAGGACAGGGTCTGCTGTTTTTT.

This clonotype was counted at least ten times. The genes are TRBV5-4 and TRBJ2-5; D remains ambiguous. V dropped 6 bases and J dropped 5 bases, with 26 bases sitting between them. The CDR3 length is 17 residues. Germline CDR1 SGHNT, CDR2 YYREEE (reference sequence). The chain's CDR3 is CASTPPVSFWPYETQYF. DNA for the CDR3: TGTGCCAGCACCCCCCCCGTTTCCTTCTGGCCCTATGAGACCCAGTACTTC.

The chain uses TRBV6-1 and TRBJ2-2; D is unclear. V lost 3 bases, J lost 7 bases, and 12 bases lay in between. The CDR3 runs 14 residues. CDR1 is MNHNS and CDR2 is SASEGT in the germline V gene. The CDR3 sequence is CASSDFSDIGELFF. The CDR3 DNA reads TGTGCCAGCAGTGACTTCTCCGACATCGGGGAGCTGTTTTTT.

This clonotype was recorded many times. V and J are TRBV7-9 and TRBJ1-6; the D is unclear. CDR3 size: 12 residues. V was pared by 4 bases and J by 15 bases, with 13 bases between. Germline lookup yields CDR1 SEHNR and CDR2 FQNEAQ (reference sequence). The CDR3 DNA sequence: TGTGCCAGCAGCTCCCCCAGCGAGGGCCTCCACTTT. Residues: CASSSPSEGLHF.

The chain uses TRBV25-1 and TRBJ2-5, with D perhaps matching TRBD1 (5 bases). Germline loops: CDR1 MGHDK, CDR2 SYGVNS. This CDR3 is built from 13 residues. Between the trimmed V and J ends, which lost 1 base and 4 bases, there was a span of 7 bases. CDR3 region: CASSESGSETQYF. The CDR3 DNA reads as TGTGCCAGCAGTGAATCAGGGTCAGAGACCCAGTACTTC. Filled out from reference TRBV25-1 and TRBJ2-5, the complete variable domain reads EADIYQTPRYLVIGTGKKITLECSQTMGHDKMYWYQQDPGMELHLIHYSYGVNSTEKGDLSSESTVSRIRTEHFPLTLESARPSHTSQYLCASSESGSETQYFGPGTRLLVL.

The chain has TRBV11-2 and TRBJ1-1; D is ambiguous. This CDR3 has 22 residues. Germline V gives CDR1 SGHAT, CDR2 FQNNGV. V shed 3 bases and J shed 1 base, with 33 bases lying between them. CDR3 in amino acids: CASSFPGPTDELLEGSNTEAFF. For the CDR3, the DNA is TGTGCCAGCAGCTTCCCGGGTCCCACTGATGAGCTGCTGGAGGGTTCGAACACTGAAGCTTTCTTT.

This clonotype was counted many times. This chain joins TRBV13 and TRBJ2-7, with unresolved D. Trimming left V 2 bases short and J 6 bases short, with 8 bases between. The CDR3 extends over 12 amino acids. Germline V CDR1 and CDR2: PRHDT, FYEKMQ (reference sequence). The chain's CDR3 is CASSLQALEQYF. CDR3 sequence (DNA): TGTGCCAGCAGCTTACAAGCTCTCGAGCAGTACTTC. The full variable domain, with the rest looked up from reference TRBV13 and TRBJ2-7, is AAGVIQSPRHLIKEKRETATLKCYPIPRHDTVYWYQQGPGQDPQFLISFYEKMQSDKGSIPDRFSAQQFSDYHSELNMSSLELGDSALYFCASSLQALEQYFGPGTRLTVT.

The rearrangement joins TRBV6-5 to TRBJ1-5, with D possibly being TRBD1 (5 bases). The length of the CDR3 is 13 residues. Between the trimmed V and J ends, which lost 9 bases and 4 bases, there was a span of 13 bases. Germline V gene lookup returns CDR1 MNHEY and CDR2 SVGAGI. CDR3 amino acids: CASGATDNQPQHF. CDR3 sequence (DNA): TGTGCCAGTGGAGCGACAGATAATCAGCCCCAGCATTTT.

This clonotype has just a few counts. Written as DNA, the CDR3 is TGTGCCAGCAGCCCGAGGGCGGGGCTCAGCAATCAGCCCCAGCATTTT. Protein: CASSPRAGLSNQPQHF. The chain links TRBV7-6 to TRBJ1-5, with D maybe TRBD1 (5 bases). Per the germline V gene, CDR1 is SGHVS and CDR2 is FNYEAQ. The CDR3 length is 16 residues. Trimming took 5 bases from V and 1 from J, leaving 15 bases between them.

This clonotype has ten or more counts. J is TRBJ1-2 and V is TRBV7-3; D is uncertain. The CDR3 has 13 residues. Germline V gene sequence: CDR1 SGHTA, CDR2 FQGTGA. V dropped 5 bases and J dropped 4 bases, with 11 bases sitting between them. Written as DNA, the CDR3 is TGTGCCAGCAGCCAGACTTCGGGCTATGGCTACACCTTC. Translated: CASSQTSGYGYTF.

Turning to this clonotype: It is likely a read error, because the conserved phenylalanine at the end of the CDR3 is missing. The DNA is left out, because the CDR3 cannot be placed on it with certainty; the CDR3 is given as TCRdb lists it. This chain uses TRBV7-6 with TRBJ2-7; the table's D call, TRBD1, has no DNA check behind it. Germline CDR1 SGHVS, CDR2 FNYEAQ. The CDR3 has 8 residues if both end residues are counted. CDR3 amino acids: CASSSDPG.

This clonotype has a count of ten or more. This chain links TRBV20-1 with TRBJ1-5, with D perhaps matching TRBD1 (5 bases). V shed 6 bases and J shed 6 bases, with 15 bases lying between them. The CDR3 extends over 13 amino acids. From germline, CDR1 is DFQATT and CDR2 SNEGSKA (reference sequence). CDR3 bases: TGCAGTGCAACGACGGGACCAAGTCAGCCCCAGCATTTT. It is translated as CSATTGPSQPQHF.

In regard to this clonotype: A junction boundary mismatches the germline segment, possibly from a read error. The rearrangement joins TRBV7-8 to TRBJ1-6; D not certain. The CDR3 runs to 14 residues. CDR1 is SGHVS and CDR2 is FQNEAQ in the germline V gene. The CDR3 bases are TGTGCCGGCAGCCAATTACAGTCCGATTCACCCCTCCACTTT. Residues: CAGSQLQSDSPLHF.

The J gene is TRBJ1-1, the V gene TRBV7-9; D gene uncertain. Trimming took 1 base from V and 10 from J, leaving 13 bases between them. The CDR3 length is 13 residues. Germline values: CDR1 SEHNR, CDR2 FQNEAQ (reference sequence). CDR3 sequence (DNA): TGTGCCAGCAGCTTAGTTGTTGGGGATCCAGCTTTCTTT. As protein: CASSLVVGDPAFF.

The chain couples TRBV12-3 or TRBV12-4 to TRBJ1-4, with 9 bases that match TRBD1. The CDR3 sequence is 14 residues long. V lost 4 bases and J lost 7; bases outside the gene matches: 4. CDR3 loop: CASSSGTGTEKLFF. Here the CDR3 DNA reads TGTGCCAGCAGTTCCGGGACAGGGACTGAAAAACTGTTTTTT.

This clonotype turned up a few times. J is TRBJ1-3 and V is TRBV28; D not certain. The ends were cut back, 8 bases at V and 0 bases at J, with 14 bases in the middle. Germline values: CDR1 MDHEN, CDR2 SYDVKM. There are 15 residues in the CDR3. CDR3 sequence (DNA): TGTGCCAGCCACGCCCTACACCGCTCTGGAAACACCATATATTTT. It specifies CASHALHRSGNTIYF.

This clonotype was detected many times. The genes are TRBV27 and TRBJ2-7, with TRBD2 as a possible D gene (5 bases). Trimming stripped 5 bases from V and 3 bases from J, with 11 bases between. In germline, CDR1 is MNHEY, CDR2 SMNVEV (reference sequence). The CDR3 loop spans 13 amino acids. CDR3 DNA: TGTGCCAGCAGTCCCTTCGAGGGCTACGAGCAGTACTTC. The encoded protein is CASSPFEGYEQYF.

This chain uses TRBV7-9 with TRBJ2-1; D perhaps matches TRBD1 (6 bases). Trimming pared 1 base from V and 7 bases from J, leaving 11 bases between. This CDR3 is built from 14 residues. Germline CDR1 is SEHNR and CDR2 is FQNEAQ (reference sequence). In DNA form, the CDR3 reads TGTGCCAGCAGCTTAGTGCAGGGGTGGAATGAGCAGTTCTTC. Translation gives CASSLVQGWNEQFF. Complete variable domain (other parts from reference TRBV7-9 and TRBJ2-1): DTGVSQNPRHKITKRGQNVTFRCDPISEHNRLYWYRQTLGQGPEFLTYFQNEAQLEKSRLLSDRFSAERPKGSFSTLEIQRTEQGDSAMYLCASSLVQGWNEQFFGPGTRLTVL.

This clonotype was seen at least ten times. V and J are TRBV5-1 and TRBJ1-1; weak D call: TRBD1 (5 bases). Deletions cut 0 bases from V and 1 base from J, with 10 bases between. CDR3 length equals 15 residues. Germline V gives CDR1 SGHRS, CDR2 YFSETQ. CDR3 in amino acids: CASSLVGVQNTEAFF. The DNA of the CDR3 is TGCGCCAGCAGCTTGGTAGGGGTACAGAACACTGAAGCTTTCTTT.

The chain links TRBV7-9 to TRBJ1-2, with TRBD1 matching 10 bases. In germline, CDR1 is SEHNR, CDR2 FQNEAQ (reference sequence). The CDR3 totals 14 residues. V shed 7 bases and J 3 bases; nucleotides not matched to a gene: 5. CDR3 protein: CASIRTGGHYGYTF. The CDR3 nucleotides read TGTGCCAGCATCAGGACAGGGGGTCACTATGGCTACACCTTC.

With regard to this clonotype: Without the conserved terminal phenylalanine or tryptophan, this CDR3 likely stems from a read error. The V call is TRBV6-5, the J call TRBJ2-7; the D gene is possibly TRBD2 (6 bases). V dropped 0 bases and J dropped 3 bases, with 9 bases sitting between them. The CDR3 runs to 14 residues. Germline CDR1 reads MNHEY; CDR2 reads SVGAGI. CDR3 coding DNA: TGTGCCAGCAGTTACTCAGAGGGAGGCTACGAGCAGTACCTC. This translates into CASSYSEGGYEQYL.

This clonotype has ten or more counts. The rearrangement joins TRBV15 to TRBJ2-7; 8 bases map to TRBD1. The V and J ends lost 5 bases and 2 bases, in that order; junction bases with no gene match: 8. The CDR3 runs to 15 residues. Germline loops: CDR1 LNHNV, CDR2 YYDKDF (reference sequence). This chain's CDR3 is CATSGPGQEAYEQYF. The CDR3 DNA follows: TGTGCCACCAGCGGGCCGGGACAGGAAGCCTACGAGCAGTACTTC.

This clonotype was recorded at least ten times. The chain links TRBV9 to TRBJ1-5, with D possibly TRBD1 on 5 matching bases. The CDR3 runs to 15 residues. V was shortened by 3 bases and J by 0 bases, with 10 bases between the two germline ends. Germline V gene lookup returns CDR1 SGDLS and CDR2 YYNGEE. CDR3 residues: CASSGGENSNQPQHF. The CDR3 DNA reads as TGTGCCAGCAGCGGGGGGGAGAATAGCAATCAGCCCCAGCATTTT.